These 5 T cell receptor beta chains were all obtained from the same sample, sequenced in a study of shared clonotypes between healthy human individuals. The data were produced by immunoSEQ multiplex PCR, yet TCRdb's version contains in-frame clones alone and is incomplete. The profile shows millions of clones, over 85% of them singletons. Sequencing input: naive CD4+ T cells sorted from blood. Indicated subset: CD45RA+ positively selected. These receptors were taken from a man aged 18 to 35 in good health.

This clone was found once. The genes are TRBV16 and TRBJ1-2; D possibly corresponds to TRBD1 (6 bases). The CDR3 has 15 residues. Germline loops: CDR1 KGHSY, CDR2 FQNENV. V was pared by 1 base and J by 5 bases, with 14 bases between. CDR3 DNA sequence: TGTGCCAGCAGCCAATTGCAGGGAGGGGGTTATGGCTACACCTTC. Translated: CASSQLQGGGYGYTF.

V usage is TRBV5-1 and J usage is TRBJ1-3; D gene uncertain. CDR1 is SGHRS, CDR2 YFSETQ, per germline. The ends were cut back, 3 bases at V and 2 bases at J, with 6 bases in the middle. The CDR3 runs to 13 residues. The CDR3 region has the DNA TGCGCCAGCAGCTACTCCCCTGGAAACACCATATATTTT. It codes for CASSYSPGNTIYF.

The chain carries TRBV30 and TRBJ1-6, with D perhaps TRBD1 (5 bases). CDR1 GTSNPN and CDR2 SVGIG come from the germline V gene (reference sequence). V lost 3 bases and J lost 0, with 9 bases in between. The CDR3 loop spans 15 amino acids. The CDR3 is CAWRQGVSYNSPLHF. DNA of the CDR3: TGTGCCTGGAGGCAGGGAGTCTCCTATAATTCACCCCTCCACTTT.

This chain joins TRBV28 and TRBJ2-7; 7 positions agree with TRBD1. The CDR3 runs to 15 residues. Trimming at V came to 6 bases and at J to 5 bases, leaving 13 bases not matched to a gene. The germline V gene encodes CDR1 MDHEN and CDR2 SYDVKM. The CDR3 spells CASSPVDRDNNEQYF. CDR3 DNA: TGTGCCAGCAGCCCCGTAGACAGGGACAACAACGAGCAGTACTTC.

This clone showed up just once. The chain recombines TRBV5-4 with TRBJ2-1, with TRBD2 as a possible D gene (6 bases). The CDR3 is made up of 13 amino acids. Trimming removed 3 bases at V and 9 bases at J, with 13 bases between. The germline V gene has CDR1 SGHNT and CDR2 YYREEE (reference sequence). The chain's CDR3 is CASSWDSVAEQFF. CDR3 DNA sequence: TGTGCCAGCAGCTGGGACTCGGTGGCTGAGCAGTTCTTC. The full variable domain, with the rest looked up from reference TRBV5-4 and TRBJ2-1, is ETGVTQSPTHLIKTRGQQVTLRCSSQSGHNTVSWYQQALGQGPQFIFQYYREEENGRGNFPPRFSGLQFPNYSSELNVNALELDDSALYLCASSWDSVAEQFFGPGTRLTVL.